This TCR beta chain was retrieved from a study of CD8+ T cells in alopecia areata (dated by TCRdb to the late 2010s). Some background on the complete study: Treated patients were enrolled in an open-label pilot trial of oral tofacitinib at 5 to 10 mg twice daily for moderate-to-severe alopecia areata. Patients received tofacitinib for 6 to 18 months and were then followed off drug for 6 months to check for delayed response and recurrence. Disease severity in treated patients was measured with the SALT score, which quantifies the percentage of affected scalp surface area. High-throughput TCRbeta sequencing was used to examine T cell clonal expansion in alopecia areata in both the C3H/HeJ mouse model and human patients. Scalp tissue and sorted CD4+ and CD8+ peripheral blood T cells from patchy and totalis/universalis alopecia areata patients and from healthy controls were covered by human TCRbeta sequencing. Biopsies were taken from tofacitinib-treated patients at baseline and at 4 and 24 weeks of treatment, and a later scalp biopsy was taken in several of the tofacitinib-treated patients. Scalp clonality was compared among normal scalp (n=4), patchy alopecia areata scalp (n=8), and alopecia totalis/universalis scalp (n=8). RNA was obtained with the PAXgene miRNA kit for fixed scalp, the miRNeasy kit for PBMCs, and the RNeasy kit for mouse skin. TCRbeta CDR3 regions were amplified by immunoSEQ multiplex PCR with 35 Vbeta forward and 13 Jbeta reverse primers.

Study-wide findings and limitations: TCR sequences shared between patients were less clear than in mice, possibly partly because of HLA diversity in the patient population. During tofacitinib treatment, many expanded lesional clones stuck around in both scalp and blood, and this persistence may partly explain why relapse happens after treatment is stopped. The treated cohort was small, with a single nonresponder, so links between baseline CD8+ expansion and response need larger studies. Resident alphabeta T cells in normal human skin are also sequenced, complicating scalp TCR repertoire analysis, unlike mouse skin dominated by gammadelta T cells. Compared with normal scalp, lesional scalp had higher clonality and more expanded CD8+ clones, particularly in alopecia totalis/universalis, a pattern that suggests antigenic drive. Scalp clonality and the number of expanded CD8+ clones among the top 100 scalp clones were significantly decreased by tofacitinib.

In the paper's terms, the time point label means: about four weeks on oral tofacitinib. Taken with the paper, the label for treatment or condition translates to: oral pan-JAK inhibitor, 5-10 mg twice daily. From alopecia areata patients, peripheral blood was collected along with lesional scalp punch biopsies. After PBMCs were isolated by density centrifugation and stained for CD3, CD4 and CD8, a FACSAria was used to sort CD4+ and CD8+ T cells. This clone was observed a few times. The antigen it binds to is not known. Per-base quality was not reported, and no clone a single base away is much larger than it. Trimming costs V 3 bases and J 5 bases, and their ends lie 10 bases apart. The CDR3 holds 13 amino acids from the cysteine to the phenylalanine. CDR3 DNA is the only sequence kept; it has 39 bases, read in frame from the first base. In the germline V gene, CDR1 corresponds to SGHTA and CDR2 to FQGNSA.

To prepare the library, the immunoSEQ multiplex PCR assay was applied. For TCR sequencing, RNA was extracted from every sample and reverse transcribed into cDNA to serve as template. SuperScript III was used to make first-strand cDNA, primed with a 2:1 mix of oligo-dT and random hexamers. A synthetic immune receptor repertoire was used to assess amplification bias, and residual bias was removed computationally. The paper's data handling went like this. Raw reads were preprocessed to remove errors, and CDR3 was defined according to IMGT conventions as the region from the conserved cysteine to phenylalanine. To get clonality, Shannon entropy was normalized by log2 of the number of productive unique TCRs and the result was subtracted from 1. Whether scalp clones were CD4 or CD8 was inferred by matching scalp TCRbeta sequences against CD4 and CD8 repertoires sorted from blood. TCRdb re-hosts the immuneACCESS table, in-frame sequences only. Its copies lack some clones; in the studies checked, an unresolved V gene accounts for under half of them, and the cause for the rest is not known. V and J calls plus clone size are reproduced from that table; the DNA served to infer D and trimming. The table for this sample lists 200,000 to 250,000 clones; less than 65% of them were counted only once. The ten largest clones capture roughly 4.2% of the sample.

The receptor's source is a human donor with alopecia areata. This chain is built from TRBV7-2 and TRBJ1-1; TRBD1 is perhaps the D gene, given 6 matching bases. The starting material was CD4+ T cells sorted from blood, obtained at week 4, from a patient treated with tofacitinib. The CDR3 corresponds to CASSFTGRTEAFF. The bases are TGTGCCAGCAGCTTCACAGGGCGGACTGAAGCTTTCTTT. When the CDR3 is completed using the reference TRBV7-2 and TRBJ1-1 genes on either side, the full variable domain is GAGVSQSPSNKVTEKGKDVELRCDPISGHTALYWYRQSLGQGLEFLIYFQGNSAPDKSGLPSDRFSAERTGGSVSTLTIQRTQQEDSAVYLCASSFTGRTEAFFGQGTRLTVV.